A single sample gave rise to the 11 T cell receptor beta chains below, sequenced in a study of T cells in Graves' hyperthyroidism and ophthalmopathy. RNA transcripts served as the template for amplifying TCR beta CDR3 regions. Carried out on the TCR CDR3, a first-round RT-PCR used the HTBI primer set. TCRdb passed the multiplex PCR reads through MiXCR, listing each CDR3 protein once. This repertoire shows some 490,000 distinct CDR3 sequences, approximately 22% found once; its top ten account for approximately 54%. The sample was blood. The receptors here all came from a woman in her sixties or seventies with Graves' ophthalmopathy.

This sequence joins TRBV6-1 and TRBJ1-5; TRBD1 might be the D (5 bases). The V gene's germline CDR1 is MNHNS and CDR2 SASEGT. With 2 bases removed from V and 3 bases from J, the gap between germline ends came to 11 bases. The length of the CDR3 is 15 residues. The CDR3 DNA reads TGTGCCAGCAGTGAACCGGGGGTCCTCAATCAGCCCCAGCATTTT. Its translation is CASSEPGVLNQPQHF.

This clonotype showed up just a few times. The chain has TRBV20-1 and TRBJ2-1; 9 bases map to TRBD2. Trimming at V came to 3 bases and at J to 2 bases, leaving 14 bases not matched to a gene. Per the germline V gene, CDR1 is DFQATT and CDR2 is SNEGSKA (reference sequence). The CDR3 is made up of 18 amino acids. CDR3 in DNA: TGCAGTGCTAGGGCCCAATTCGGCGTAGCGGGAGCCTACAATGAGCAGTTCTTC. Translation: CSARAQFGVAGAYNEQFF.

This clonotype turned up a few times. This rearrangement joins TRBV24-1 to TRBJ2-3, with 8 bases matching TRBD2. The CDR3 length is 14 residues. From germline, CDR1 is KGHDR and CDR2 SFDVKD. V shed 7 bases and J 0 bases; nucleotides not matched to a gene: 2. CDR3 coding DNA: TGTGCCACCAGAACTAGCGGAAGCACAGATACGCAGTATTTT. It codes for CATRTSGSTDTQYF.

The table lists this clonotype with a few counts. The V gene is TRBV12-3 or TRBV12-4, the J gene TRBJ1-3; the D gene is possibly TRBD1 (6 bases). This CDR3 has 15 residues. Trimming removed 2 bases from V and 0 bases from J, with 8 bases in between. This CDR3 is CASSLMGASGNTIYF. CDR3 nucleotides: TGTGCCAGCAGTTTAATGGGGGCCTCTGGAAACACCATATATTTT.

This clonotype was observed at least ten times. The chain couples TRBV5-5 to TRBJ2-7, with 7 bases aligning to TRBD1. V was pared by 5 bases and J by 3 bases, with 5 bases of the junction left unmatched. The CDR3 has 13 amino acids. Germline CDR1 is SGHKS and CDR2 is YYEKEE (reference sequence). The CDR3 is CASRDRAGYEQYF. The CDR3 DNA follows: TGTGCCAGCAGAGACAGGGCGGGCTACGAGCAGTACTTC.

In this sample, this clonotype turned up many times. The J gene is TRBJ1-3, the V gene TRBV7-2, with unresolved D. The V end was cut by 3 bases, the J end by 0 bases, with 3 bases between. The CDR3 length is 13 residues. CDR1 is SGHTA, CDR2 FQGNSA, per germline. CDR3 sequence: CASSFGSGNTIYF. As DNA, the CDR3 is TGTGCCAGCAGCTTTGGCTCTGGAAACACCATATATTTT.

This CDR3 is CASTLQGTPYNEQFF. In DNA, the CDR3 is TGTGCCAGCACGTTACAGGGGACTCCCTACAATGAGCAGTTCTTC. The chain recombines TRBV27 with TRBJ2-1; tentative D call: TRBD1 (7 bases). V lost 7 bases and J lost 2, with 15 bases in between. The CDR3 runs 15 residues. CDR1 and CDR2 from the germline V gene are MNHEY and SMNVEV (reference sequence).

This clonotype was seen a few times. V usage is TRBV6-1 and J usage is TRBJ1-1; the D gene is possibly TRBD1 (6 bases). Per the germline V gene, CDR1 is MNHNS and CDR2 is SASEGT. The V and J ends lost 6 bases and 2 bases respectively, with 16 bases between them. CDR3 length equals 15 residues. CDR3 DNA sequence: TGTGCCAGCAGCCGAACCGGGACACGCAACACTGAAGCTTTCTTT. It translates to CASSRTGTRNTEAFF.

This clonotype was counted between two and nine times. J is TRBJ2-1 and V is TRBV10-1; maybe TRBD1 (5 bases). The CDR3 extends over 15 amino acids. The germline V gene encodes CDR1 WNHNN and CDR2 SYGVQD (reference sequence). Trimming stripped 2 bases from V and 2 bases from J, with 10 bases between. The CDR3 DNA follows: TGCGCCAGCAGTGAGGGGGCTGGCACCTACAATGAGCAGTTCTTC. Its protein is CASSEGAGTYNEQFF.

The V call is TRBV6-1, the J call TRBJ1-4; D not certain. Germline V gene lookup returns CDR1 MNHNS and CDR2 SASEGT. This CDR3 region has 14 residues. Trimming removed 1 base at V and 5 bases at J, with 8 bases between. The CDR3 nucleotides read TGTGCCAGCAGTGAAGGGGTTTTGAATGAAAAACTGTTTTTT. The encoded protein is CASSEGVLNEKLFF.

This clonotype appeared a few times. The chain's CDR3 is CASSQEGTSGNTIYF. The CDR3 region has the DNA TGTGCCAGCAGCCAAGAGGGAACCTCTGGAAACACCATATATTTT. The chain is built from TRBV3-1 and TRBJ1-3; no firm D call. V was cut by 0 bases and J by 0 bases, with 6 bases left in between. The CDR3 runs to 15 residues. In germline, CDR1 is LGHDT, CDR2 YNNKEL (reference sequence).